Listed below are T cell receptor beta chains from one sample, sequenced in a study of blood T cell repertoires in COVID-19. The method was immunoSEQ multiplex PCR; TCRdb's version includes in-frame clones alone and lacks a portion of them. This repertoire shows 200,000 to 300,000 clones, roughly 84% found once; its top ten account for around 7.8%. The material sequenced was peripheral blood. All receptors come from a human donor in a cohort sampled during active COVID-19. Each CDR3 is given with its conserved first and last residue. D genes are given only for firm matches. Size values are once, few and many counts, or a class for expanded clones, and some rows have none.

abundance	j_gene	v_gene	d_gene	CDR3aa	CDR3nt
.	TRBJ2-1	TRBV11-2	TRBD2	CASSLDLAGYNEQFF	TGTGCCAGCAGCTTAGACCTAGCGGGTTACAATGAGCAGTTCTTC
.	TRBJ2-7	TRBV5-1	.	CASSFLSSPSYEQYF	TGCGCCAGCAGCTTCCTCTCTAGCCCGTCCTACGAGCAGTACTTC
.	TRBJ1-2	TRBV10-3	.	CAISESFGPNGYTF	TGTGCCATCAGTGAGTCGTTCGGTCCCAATGGCTACACCTTC
.	TRBJ2-7	TRBV9	.	CASSVGLEPSYEQYF	TGTGCCAGCAGCGTAGGACTAGAACCTTCCTACGAGCAGTACTTC
.	TRBJ1-2	TRBV4-2	.	CASSQDTQGTYGYTF	TGTGCCAGCAGCCAAGATACTCAGGGGACCTATGGCTACACCTTC
.	TRBJ2-1	TRBV11-2	TRBD1	CASSPNAGTGYNEQFF	TGTGCCAGCAGCCCAAACGCCGGGACAGGGTACAATGAGCAGTTCTTC
.	TRBJ2-7	TRBV28	.	CASSRTVGQYF	TGTGCCAGCAGTCGGACAGTCGGGCAGTACTTC
.	TRBJ2-5	TRBV5-6	TRBD2	CASSLRREGLFAETQYF	TGTGCCAGCAGCTTAAGGCGGGAGGGACTTTTTGCGGAGACCCAGTACTTC
.	TRBJ2-7	TRBV6-5	.	CATSPEVSQYF	TGTGCCACCAGCCCGGAGGTTTCGCAGTACTTC
.	TRBJ2-1	TRBV5-1	TRBD2	CASSSILAGPYNEQFF	TGCGCCAGCAGCTCAATACTAGCGGGGCCCTACAATGAGCAGTTCTTC
.	TRBJ2-2	TRBV28	.	CASSLTLRTGELFF	TGTGCCAGCAGTTTGACCCTGAGGACCGGGGAGCTGTTTTTT
.	TRBJ2-5	TRBV5-1	TRBD1	CASSLAGQVGETQYF	TGCGCCAGCAGCTTGGCGGGACAGGTAGGAGAGACCCAGTACTTC
.	TRBJ2-7	TRBV5-1	.	CASSLDGAYEQYF	TGCGCCAGCAGCTTGGACGGGGCCTACGAGCAGTACTTC
.	TRBJ1-1	TRBV2	.	CASRSQGSGNTEAFF	TGTGCCAGCAGGTCACAGGGATCGGGTAACACTGAAGCTTTCTTT
.	TRBJ2-2	TRBV4-2	.	CASSPLLEQNTGELFF	TGTGCCAGCAGCCCCCTACTAGAACAGAACACCGGGGAGCTGTTTTTT
.	TRBJ2-1	TRBV5-1	TRBD1	CASSPEGQGVREQFF	TGCGCCAGCAGCCCGGAGGGACAGGGGGTCCGGGAGCAGTTCTTC
.	TRBJ2-1	TRBV14	TRBD2	CASSQDYWASGANEQFF	TGTGCCAGCAGCCAAGATTATTGGGCTAGCGGAGCTAATGAGCAGTTCTTC
.	TRBJ2-7	TRBV7-9	TRBD1	CASSLEGTGQIRGYEQYF	TGTGCCAGCAGCTTAGAAGGGACAGGCCAGATCCGGGGCTACGAGCAGTACTTC
.	TRBJ1-1	TRBV7-8	.	CASRLSGGGRGDTEAFF	TGTGCCAGCCGCTTGAGCGGGGGGGGCAGGGGCGACACTGAAGCTTTCTTT
.	TRBJ2-7	TRBV7-8	.	CASSADRDSTPYYEQYF	TGTGCCAGCAGCGCAGACCGGGACTCAACCCCCTACTACGAGCAGTACTTC
.	TRBJ1-1	TRBV5-1	TRBD1	CASSQVSGGTEAFF	TGCGCCAGCAGCCAAGTCTCAGGGGGGACTGAAGCTTTCTTT
once	TRBJ1-6	TRBV2	TRBD1	CASSSPGTAINSPLHF	TGTGCCAGCAGTTCCCCCGGGACAGCCATTAATTCACCCCTCCACTTT
.	TRBJ2-1	TRBV7-7	TRBD1	CASSLAGTAWPGQGMYNEQFF	TGTGCTAGCAGCTTAGCCGGGACTGCCTGGCCGGGACAGGGGATGTACAATGAGCAGTTCTTC
.	TRBJ2-7	TRBV4-2	TRBD1	CASSQEGTGISEQYF	TGTGCCAGCAGCCAAGAAGGGACAGGGATTTCCGAGCAGTACTTC
.	TRBJ1-6	TRBV7-2	TRBD1	CASSSNTGTVNSPLHF	TGTGCCAGCAGCTCAAACACCGGGACAGTGAATTCACCCCTCCACTTT
.	TRBJ2-1	TRBV11-2	TRBD1	CASSFRDSVYNEQFF	TGTGCCAGCAGCTTTCGGGACAGCGTTTACAATGAGCAGTTCTTC
.	TRBJ2-1	TRBV11-2	TRBD2	CASSQSGLAMISYNEQFF	TGTGCCAGCAGCCAATCCGGACTAGCGATGATTTCCTACAATGAGCAGTTCTTC
.	TRBJ1-2	TRBV7-2	.	CASSLVPGLGYGYTF	TGTGCCAGCAGCTTAGTTCCAGGGCTGGGGTATGGCTACACCTTC
.	TRBJ1-1	TRBV5-5	.	CASSLESWAGAYLEAFF	TGTGCCAGCAGCTTGGAGAGTTGGGCAGGGGCCTACCTTGAAGCTTTCTTT
.	TRBJ1-2	TRBV2	TRBD1	CASSLGQGRNYGYTF	TGTGCCAGCAGCCTGGGACAGGGAAGGAACTATGGCTACACCTTC
few	TRBJ2-1	TRBV9	TRBD2	CASSPTVAGAYNEQFF	TGTGCCAGCAGCCCGACCGTAGCGGGAGCCTACAATGAGCAGTTCTTC
.	TRBJ2-5	TRBV27	.	CASSLYTRDQETQYF	TGTGCCAGCAGTCTCTATACGCGGGATCAAGAGACCCAGTACTTC
.	TRBJ1-5	TRBV4-1	.	CASSQVLGTLLNSGYQPQHF	TGCGCCAGCAGCCAAGTTTTGGGCACGTTGCTTAATAGCGGATACCAGCCCCAGCATTTT
.	TRBJ2-7	TRBV2	TRBD1	CASSLDRGGEQYF	TGTGCCAGCAGTTTGGACAGGGGCGGCGAGCAGTACTTC